This T cell receptor (beta chain) was profiled in a study of identifying expanded T cells in peripheral blood. During the collection period, no donor immune events like infections were recorded. Measured with immunoSEQ multiplex PCR; TCRdb has only the in-frame clones, and not every one. In the table there are tens of thousands of clones, around 84% of which are singletons. The sample consisted of blood. This TCR was sampled from a person aged 18 to 69 in good health.

CDR3 coding DNA: TGTGCCACCAGTAATACAGGACGGCATAATGAAAAACTGTTTTTT. Its translation: CATSNTGRHNEKLFF. The rearrangement links TRBV15 to TRBJ1-4; D perhaps matches TRBD1 (5 bases). CDR1 is LNHNV and CDR2 is YYDKDF in the germline V gene (reference sequence). Trimming removed 6 bases at V and 4 bases at J, with 15 bases between. The CDR3 has 15 residues.